The following is a TCR beta chain sequence with its context. As yet, its antigen is unknown. The sample originates from a study of monozygotic twins with inflammatory bowel disease. Findings and caveats of the study: IBD patients share fewer clonotypes with other people than healthy twins do, especially with disease activity.

The CDR3 runs 13 residues. Germline V gene lookup returns CDR1 SGHVS and CDR2 FNYEAQ. From 3,500 to 4,000 ng of total RNA, each TCR library was prepared. TCRdb reprocessed the 5' RACE reads; each CDR3 protein has one entry and no DNA is given. The sample holds over 110,000 distinct CDR3 sequences. The sample was blood. This receptor was identified in a human donor with ulcerative colitis or Crohn's disease, or a healthy co-twin of an affected twin (not recorded which). The chain recombines TRBV7-6 with TRBJ2-3. CDR3: CASRASSTDTQYF.